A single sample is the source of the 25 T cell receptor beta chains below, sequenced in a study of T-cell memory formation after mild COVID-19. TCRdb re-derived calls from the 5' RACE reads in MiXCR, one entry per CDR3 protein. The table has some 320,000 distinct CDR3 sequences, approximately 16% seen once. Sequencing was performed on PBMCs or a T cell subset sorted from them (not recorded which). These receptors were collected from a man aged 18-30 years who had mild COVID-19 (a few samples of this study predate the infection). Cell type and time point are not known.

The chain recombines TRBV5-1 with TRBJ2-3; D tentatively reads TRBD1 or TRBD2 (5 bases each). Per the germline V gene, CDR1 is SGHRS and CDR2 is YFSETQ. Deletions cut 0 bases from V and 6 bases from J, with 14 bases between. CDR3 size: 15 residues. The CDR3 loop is CASSLVWGPGDTQYF. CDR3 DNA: TGCGCCAGCAGCTTGGTTTGGGGCCCGGGGGATACGCAGTATTTT.

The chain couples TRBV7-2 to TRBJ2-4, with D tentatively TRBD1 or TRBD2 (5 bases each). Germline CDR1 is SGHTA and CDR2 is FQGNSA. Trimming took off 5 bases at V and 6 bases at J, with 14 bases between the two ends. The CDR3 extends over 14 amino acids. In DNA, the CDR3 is TGTGCCAGCAGCCCCAGGGTTGAGGGAAACATTCAGTACTTC. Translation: CASSPRVEGNIQYF. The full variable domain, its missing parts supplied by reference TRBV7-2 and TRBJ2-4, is GAGVSQSPSNKVTEKGKDVELRCDPISGHTALYWYRQSLGQGLEFLIYFQGNSAPDKSGLPSDRFSAERTGGSVSTLTIQRTQQEDSAVYLCASSPRVEGNIQYFGAGTRLSVL.

Here the CDR3 reads CASRRPGTDTQYF. The DNA for the CDR3 is TGTGCCAGCAGGCGCCCCGGGACAGATACGCAGTATTTT. The V and J genes are TRBV7-2 and TRBJ2-3; D gene uncertain. With 6 bases removed from V and 3 bases from J, the gap between germline ends came to 10 bases. The CDR3 is 13 amino acids. The germline V gene has CDR1 SGHTA and CDR2 FQGNSA.

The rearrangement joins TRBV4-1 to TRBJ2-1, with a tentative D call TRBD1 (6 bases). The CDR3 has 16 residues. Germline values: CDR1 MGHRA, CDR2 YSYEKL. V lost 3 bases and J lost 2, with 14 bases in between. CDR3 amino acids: CASSQSRDKPYNEQFF. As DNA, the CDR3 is TGCGCCAGCAGCCAGTCCCGGGACAAACCCTACAATGAGCAGTTCTTC.

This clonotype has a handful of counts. The CDR3 sequence: CSAGNRASREAFF. The CDR3 DNA reads TGCAGTGCTGGAAACAGGGCCTCCCGTGAAGCTTTCTTT. The genes are TRBV20-1 and TRBJ1-1; tentative D call: TRBD1 (6 bases). The ends were cut back, 5 bases at V and 7 bases at J, with 17 bases in the middle. The germline CDR1 and CDR2 sequences are DFQATT and SNEGSKA (reference sequence). This CDR3 contains 13 residues.

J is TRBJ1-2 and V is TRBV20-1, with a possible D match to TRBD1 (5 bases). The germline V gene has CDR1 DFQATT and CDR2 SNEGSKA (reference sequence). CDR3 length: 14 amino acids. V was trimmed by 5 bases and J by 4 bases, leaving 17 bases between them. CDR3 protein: CSAPGQGPSYGYTF. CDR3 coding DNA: TGCAGTGCTCCGGGGCAGGGCCCGAGCTATGGCTACACCTTC.

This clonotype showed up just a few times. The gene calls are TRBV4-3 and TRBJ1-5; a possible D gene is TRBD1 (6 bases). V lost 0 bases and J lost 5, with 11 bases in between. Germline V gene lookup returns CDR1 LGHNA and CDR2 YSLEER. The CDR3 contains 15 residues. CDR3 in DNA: TGCGCCAGCAGCCAAGAGCGGGGACAACATCAGCCCCAGCATTTT. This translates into CASSQERGQHQPQHF.

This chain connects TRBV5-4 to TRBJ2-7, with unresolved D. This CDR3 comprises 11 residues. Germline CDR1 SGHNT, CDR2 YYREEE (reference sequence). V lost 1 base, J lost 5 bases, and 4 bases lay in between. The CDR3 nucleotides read TGTGCCAGCAGCTTGATGGACGAGCAGTACTTC. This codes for CASSLMDEQYF.

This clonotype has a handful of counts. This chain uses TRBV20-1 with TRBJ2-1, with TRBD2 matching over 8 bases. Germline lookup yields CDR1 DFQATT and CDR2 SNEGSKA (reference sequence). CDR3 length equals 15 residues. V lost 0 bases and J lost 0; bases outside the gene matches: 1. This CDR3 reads CSARDLAGSYNEQFF. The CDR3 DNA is TGCAGTGCTAGAGACCTAGCGGGCTCCTACAATGAGCAGTTCTTC.

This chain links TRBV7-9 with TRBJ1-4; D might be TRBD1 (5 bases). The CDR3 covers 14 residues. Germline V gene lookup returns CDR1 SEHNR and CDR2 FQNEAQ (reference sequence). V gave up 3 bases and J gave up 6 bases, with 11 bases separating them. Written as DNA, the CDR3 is TGTGCCAGCAGCTTGCCTGGGACCTATGAAAAACTGTTTTTT. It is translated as CASSLPGTYEKLFF.

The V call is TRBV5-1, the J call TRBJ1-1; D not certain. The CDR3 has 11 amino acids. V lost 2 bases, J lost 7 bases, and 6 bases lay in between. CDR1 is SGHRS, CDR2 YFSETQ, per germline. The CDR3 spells CASSFGFEAFF. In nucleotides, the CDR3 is TGCGCCAGCAGCTTCGGATTTGAAGCTTTCTTT.

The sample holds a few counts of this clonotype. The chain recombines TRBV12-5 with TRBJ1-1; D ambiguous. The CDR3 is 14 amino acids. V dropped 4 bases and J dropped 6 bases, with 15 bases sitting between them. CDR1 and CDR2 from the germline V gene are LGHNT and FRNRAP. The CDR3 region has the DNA TGTGCTAGTGGTTCCCTCCCTTCCTCGCCTGAAGCTTTCTTT. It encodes CASGSLPSSPEAFF. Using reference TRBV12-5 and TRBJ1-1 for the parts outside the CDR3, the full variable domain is DARVTQTPRHKVTEMGQEVTMRCQPILGHNTVFWYRQTMMQGLELLAYFRNRAPLDDSGMPKDRFSAEMPDATLATLKIQPSEPRDSAVYFCASGSLPSSPEAFFGQGTRLTVV.

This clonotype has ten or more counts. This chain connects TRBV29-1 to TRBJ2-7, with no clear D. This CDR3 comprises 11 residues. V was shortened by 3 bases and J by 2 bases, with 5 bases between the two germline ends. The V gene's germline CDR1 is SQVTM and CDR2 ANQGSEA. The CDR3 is CSVDVAYEQYV. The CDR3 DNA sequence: TGCAGCGTTGATGTAGCCTACGAGCAGTACGTC.

The CDR3 region has the DNA TGTGCCAGCAGTTACAGGACATCGCCCCTCCACTTT. Amino acid sequence: CASSYRTSPLHF. The rearrangement uses TRBV6-2 or TRBV6-3 and TRBJ1-6; D may be TRBD1 (5 bases). This CDR3 spans 12 amino acids. The V gene's germline CDR1 is MNHEY and CDR2 SVGEGT. The V gene lost 2 bases and the J gene lost 13 bases, with 9 bases spanning the gap.

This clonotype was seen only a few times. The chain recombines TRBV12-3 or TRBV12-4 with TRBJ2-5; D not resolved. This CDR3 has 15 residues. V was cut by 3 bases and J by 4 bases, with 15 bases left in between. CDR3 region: CASSLGTTQRETQYF. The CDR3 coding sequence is TGTGCCAGCAGTTTGGGAACCACACAAAGAGAGACCCAGTACTTC.

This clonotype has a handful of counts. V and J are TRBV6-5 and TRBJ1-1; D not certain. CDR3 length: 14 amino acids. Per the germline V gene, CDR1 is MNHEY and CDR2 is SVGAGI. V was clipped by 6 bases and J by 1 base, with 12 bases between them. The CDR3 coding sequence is TGTGCCAGCAGCCTGGGTTTTGGGAACACTGAAGCTTTCTTT. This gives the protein CASSLGFGNTEAFF.

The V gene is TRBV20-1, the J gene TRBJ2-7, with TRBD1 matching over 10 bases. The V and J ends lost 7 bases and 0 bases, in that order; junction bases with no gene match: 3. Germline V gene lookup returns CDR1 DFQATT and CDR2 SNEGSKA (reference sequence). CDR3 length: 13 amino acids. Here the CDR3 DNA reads TGCAGTGTAAGACAGGGGGCCTCCTACGAGCAGTACTTC. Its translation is CSVRQGASYEQYF.

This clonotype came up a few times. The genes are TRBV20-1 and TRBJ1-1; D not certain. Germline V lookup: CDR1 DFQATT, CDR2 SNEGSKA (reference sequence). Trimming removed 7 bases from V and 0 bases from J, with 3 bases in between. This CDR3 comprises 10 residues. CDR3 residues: CSGVNTEAFF. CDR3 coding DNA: TGCAGTGGAGTGAACACTGAAGCTTTCTTT.

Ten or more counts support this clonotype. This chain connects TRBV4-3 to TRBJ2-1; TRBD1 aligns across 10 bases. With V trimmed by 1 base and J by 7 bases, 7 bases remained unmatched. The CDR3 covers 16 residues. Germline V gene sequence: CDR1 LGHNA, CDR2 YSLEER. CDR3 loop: CASSQVGDRGRNEQFF. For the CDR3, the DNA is TGCGCCAGCAGCCAAGTGGGTGACAGGGGGCGAAATGAGCAGTTCTTC.

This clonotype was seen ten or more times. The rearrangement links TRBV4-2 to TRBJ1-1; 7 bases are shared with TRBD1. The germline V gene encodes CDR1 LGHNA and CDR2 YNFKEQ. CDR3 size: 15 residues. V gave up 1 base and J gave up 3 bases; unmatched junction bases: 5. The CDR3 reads CASSQGQGTYTEAFF. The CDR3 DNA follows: TGTGCCAGCAGCCAAGGACAGGGCACGTACACTGAAGCTTTCTTT.

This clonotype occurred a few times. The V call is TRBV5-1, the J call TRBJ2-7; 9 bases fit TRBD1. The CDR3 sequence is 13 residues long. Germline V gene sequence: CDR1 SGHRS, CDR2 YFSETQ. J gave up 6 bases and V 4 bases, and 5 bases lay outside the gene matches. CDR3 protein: CASSPRTGVEQYF. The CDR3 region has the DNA TGCGCCAGCAGCCCTCGGACAGGGGTCGAGCAGTACTTC.

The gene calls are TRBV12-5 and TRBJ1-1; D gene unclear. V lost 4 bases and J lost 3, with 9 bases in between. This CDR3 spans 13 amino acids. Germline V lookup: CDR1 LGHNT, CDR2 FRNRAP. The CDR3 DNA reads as TGTGCTAGTGGTTCTTGGTCCTACACTGAAGCTTTCTTT. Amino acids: CASGSWSYTEAFF.

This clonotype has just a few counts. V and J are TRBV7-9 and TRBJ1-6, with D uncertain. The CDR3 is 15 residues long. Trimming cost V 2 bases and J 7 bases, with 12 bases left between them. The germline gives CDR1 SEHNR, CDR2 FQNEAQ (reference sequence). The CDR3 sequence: CASSLIRLGNSPLHF. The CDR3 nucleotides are TGTGCCAGCAGCTTAATCCGCCTTGGGAATTCACCCCTCCACTTT.

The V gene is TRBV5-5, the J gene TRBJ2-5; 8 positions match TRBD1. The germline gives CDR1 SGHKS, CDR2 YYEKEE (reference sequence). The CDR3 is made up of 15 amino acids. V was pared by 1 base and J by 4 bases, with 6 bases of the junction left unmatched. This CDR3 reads CASSLTGQEGETQYF. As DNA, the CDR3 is TGTGCCAGCAGCTTGACGGGACAGGAGGGAGAGACCCAGTACTTC.

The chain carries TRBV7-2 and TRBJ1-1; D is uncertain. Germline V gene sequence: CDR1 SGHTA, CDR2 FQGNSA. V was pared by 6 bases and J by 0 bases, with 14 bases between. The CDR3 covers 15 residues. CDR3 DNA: TGTGCCAGCAGAACTAACGGGGTCATGAACACTGAAGCTTTCTTT. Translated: CASRTNGVMNTEAFF.